Listed below are T cell receptor beta chains from one sample, sequenced in a study of T cell changes during pregnancy in multiple sclerosis. TCRdb keeps only in-frame clones here, not all; method: immunoSEQ multiplex PCR. The data hold around 81,000 clones, with about nine tenths observed a single time. The source was peripheral blood, collected after pregnancy. The receptors were gathered from a female donor in good health, enrolled as a control in a pregnancy study. CDR3s include the opening cysteine and the closing phenylalanine or tryptophan. D genes are given only for firm matches. The listing skips clone size in some rows; elsewhere it reads once, few, many or a size class.

d_gene: NA
j_gene: TRBJ2-3
v_gene: TRBV27
abundance: NA
CDR3nt: TGTGCCAGCAGTTTATCAACCACCACTAGCACTACGCAGTATTTT
CDR3aa: CASSLSTTTSTTQYF

d_gene: NA
j_gene: TRBJ2-7
v_gene: TRBV6-1
abundance: NA
CDR3nt: TGTGCCAGCAGTGAACTAGGCTACGAGCAGTACTTC
CDR3aa: CASSELGYEQYF

d_gene: NA
j_gene: TRBJ1-4
v_gene: TRBV7-9
abundance: NA
CDR3nt: TGTGCCAGCAGCCTAGCCCAGGGAAGTAATGAAAAACTGTTTTTT
CDR3aa: CASSLAQGSNEKLFF

d_gene: TRBD1
j_gene: TRBJ1-5
v_gene: TRBV27
abundance: NA
CDR3nt: TGTGCCAGCAGTTCCGAGACAGGGCAACAGCCCCAGCATTTT
CDR3aa: CASSSETGQQPQHF

d_gene: TRBD2
j_gene: TRBJ2-7
v_gene: TRBV7-3
abundance: NA
CDR3nt: TGTGCCAGCAGCCCTGGACTAGCGTCGAACGAGCAGTACTTC
CDR3aa: CASSPGLASNEQYF

d_gene: TRBD2
j_gene: TRBJ2-2
v_gene: TRBV11-2
abundance: NA
CDR3nt: TGTGCCAGCAGCTTTGCGACCGGGACTAGCACCGGGGAGCTGTTTTTT
CDR3aa: CASSFATGTSTGELFF

d_gene: TRBD1
j_gene: TRBJ2-5
v_gene: TRBV9
abundance: NA
CDR3nt: TGTGCCAGCAGCGTACGGTCAGGGGCCAGGGGGGAGACCCAGTACTTC
CDR3aa: CASSVRSGARGETQYF

d_gene: NA
j_gene: TRBJ2-2
v_gene: TRBV5-1
abundance: NA
CDR3nt: TGCGCCAGCAGCTTGTTAGGGCAGGGTACCGGGGAGCTGTTTTTT
CDR3aa: CASSLLGQGTGELFF

d_gene: TRBD2
j_gene: TRBJ2-1
v_gene: TRBV10-1
abundance: few
CDR3nt: TGCGCCAGCAGCCGCACCGGGACTAGCGGACGACGAATGTTCTTC
CDR3aa: CASSRTGTSGRRMFF

d_gene: NA
j_gene: TRBJ1-1
v_gene: TRBV15
abundance: NA
CDR3nt: TGTGCCACCAGCAGACCTGGGAGCCTAAACTATGAAGCTTTCTTT
CDR3aa: CATSRPGSLNYEAFF

d_gene: TRBD1
j_gene: TRBJ1-6
v_gene: TRBV6-5
abundance: NA
CDR3nt: TGTGCCAGCAGCGACAGGGGCGGGAATTCACCCCTCCACTTT
CDR3aa: CASSDRGGNSPLHF

d_gene: NA
j_gene: TRBJ2-3
v_gene: TRBV4-1
abundance: NA
CDR3nt: TGCGCCAGCAGGCCGGGACTTCGCGGTTCCCCTACGCAGTATTTT
CDR3aa: CASRPGLRGSPTQYF

d_gene: NA
j_gene: TRBJ1-1
v_gene: TRBV5-4
abundance: NA
CDR3nt: TGTGCCAGCAGCTTGTATCTGGGGAGGGGGACTGAAGCTTTCTTT
CDR3aa: CASSLYLGRGTEAFF

d_gene: TRBD1
j_gene: TRBJ2-7
v_gene: TRBV7-9
abundance: NA
CDR3nt: TGTGCCAGCAGCCAAATCGGGACAGCCTACGAGCAGTACTTC
CDR3aa: CASSQIGTAYEQYF

d_gene: TRBD2
j_gene: TRBJ2-5
v_gene: TRBV27
abundance: once
CDR3nt: TGTGCCAGCAGTCCAAGCGGGGGACCGTACCAAGAGACCCAGTACTTC
CDR3aa: CASSPSGGPYQETQYF